The 4 T cell receptor beta chains in this list originate from one sample, sequenced in a study of blood T cell repertoires in COVID-19. TCRdb keeps only in-frame clones here, not all; method: immunoSEQ multiplex PCR. The sample lists under 50,000 clones; roughly nine tenths were seen once. Input material: peripheral blood. Receptors originate from a man between 65 and 85 years old with active COVID-19.

The chain joins TRBV19 to TRBJ2-7; no definite D call. V dropped 6 bases and J dropped 5 bases, with 11 bases sitting between them. The germline V gene encodes CDR1 LNHDA and CDR2 SQIVND (reference sequence). The CDR3 is 12 amino acids. CDR3 in amino acids: CASSIRPHEQYF. CDR3 DNA: TGTGCCAGTAGCATCAGGCCTCACGAGCAGTACTTC.

This chain links TRBV2 with TRBJ1-5; TRBD1 aligns across 10 bases. CDR3 size: 14 residues. The V gene end was trimmed by 8 bases and the J gene end by 3 bases; junction bases not matched to a gene: 4. Germline CDR1 and CDR2: SNHLY and FYNNEI. The CDR3 sequence: CASGGQGTNQPQHF. The CDR3 coding sequence is TGTGCCAGCGGGGGACAGGGGACCAATCAGCCCCAGCATTTT.

The genes are TRBV7-2 and TRBJ2-1; 8 bases map to TRBD2. With V trimmed by 5 bases and J by 14 bases, 5 bases remained unmatched. Germline V lookup: CDR1 SGHTA, CDR2 FQGNSA. The CDR3 consists of 11 residues. CDR3 protein: CASSAGTREFF. The CDR3 DNA follows: TGTGCCAGCAGCGCCGGGACTAGAGAGTTCTTC.

The V call is TRBV28, the J call TRBJ1-1; D might be TRBD1 (6 bases). The V gene lost 6 bases and the J gene lost 6 bases, with 14 bases spanning the gap. There are 13 residues in the CDR3. The germline V gene encodes CDR1 MDHEN and CDR2 SYDVKM. The CDR3 nucleotides are TGTGCCAGCAGGGGGGGGCTGAAGGCTGAAGCTTTCTTT. Residues: CASRGGLKAEAFF.